Below are 26 T cell receptor beta chains sequenced from a single sample in a study of OX40 agonist ivuxolimab in advanced cancers. Some clones are missing from TCRdb's copy, which holds only in-frame ones; the method was immunoSEQ multiplex PCR. This sample carries about 89,000 clones, roughly 93% of them seen once, and the ten largest clones take around 0.3%. Sequencing was performed on CD4+ or CD8+ T cells sorted from blood, taken in a trial of the OX40 agonist ivuxolimab. Receptor source: an adult with an advanced solid tumor such as melanoma, head and neck, liver or kidney cancer.

This clone has a single count. In nucleotides, the CDR3 is TGTGCCAGCAGCCCAGGACTAGCGGGAGTGGGGGGGGCCAACGTCCTGACTTTC. It encodes CASSPGLAGVGGANVLTF. This chain joins TRBV5-4 and TRBJ2-6, with TRBD2 matching 13 bases. Trimming took 4 bases from V and 4 from J; bases not matched to a gene: 8. The CDR3 extends over 18 amino acids. Germline V CDR1 and CDR2: SGHNT, YYREEE (reference sequence).

This rearrangement joins TRBV30 to TRBJ1-6; a possible D gene is TRBD1 (6 bases). The CDR3 has 13 amino acids. CDR1 is GTSNPN and CDR2 is SVGIG in the germline V gene (reference sequence). V was shortened by 5 bases and J by 1 base, with 6 bases between the two germline ends. CDR3: CAWQGSYNSPLHF. Here the CDR3 DNA reads TGTGCCTGGCAGGGGTCCTATAATTCACCCCTCCACTTT. The variable domain in full, completed from reference TRBV30 and TRBJ1-6, reads SQTIHQWPATLVQPVGSPLSLECTVEGTSNPNLYWYRQAAGRGLQLLFYSVGIGQISSEVPQNLSASRPQDRQFILSSKKLLLSDSGFYLCAWQGSYNSPLHFGNGTRLTVT.

The chain uses TRBV9 and TRBJ1-3; 7 nucleotides align to TRBD1. V lost 5 bases, J lost 0 bases, and 11 bases stayed unmatched. CDR1 and CDR2 (germline): SGDLS, YYNGEE. The CDR3 has 17 residues. The CDR3 DNA reads as TGTGCCAGCAGTCGGGACACAGGGGCGACCTCTGGAAACACCATATATTTT. Translated, it gives CASSRDTGATSGNTIYF.

The table lists this clone with a few counts. Other DNA sequences from this sample encode an identical CDR3 as well. The chain is built from TRBV2 and TRBJ1-5; D may be TRBD1 (6 bases). There are 13 residues in the CDR3. V lost 6 bases and J 6 bases, leaving 12 bases between the germline ends. The germline V gene encodes CDR1 SNHLY and CDR2 FYNNEI. CDR3 sequence reads: CASSEQGAQPQHF. The DNA of the CDR3 is TGTGCCAGCAGCGAACAGGGTGCTCAGCCCCAGCATTTT.

The V call is TRBV6-5, the J call TRBJ1-5; no firm D call. CDR1 is MNHEY, CDR2 SVGAGI, per germline. The CDR3 totals 13 residues. V was pared by 6 bases and J by 2 bases, with 8 bases between. CDR3 sequence: CASSFGRNQPQHF. The CDR3 DNA sequence: TGTGCCAGCAGCTTCGGACGCAATCAGCCCCAGCATTTT.

The chain uses TRBV11-3 and TRBJ2-3; possible D gene TRBD2, 9 bases. With 5 bases removed from V and 4 bases from J, the gap between germline ends came to 31 bases. CDR3 length equals 20 residues. CDR1 is SGHNT, CDR2 YENEEA, per germline. DNA of the CDR3: TGTGCCAGCAGCCCCAGACAGGGGCGGATGGTAGCGGGAGCCGCAGATACGCAGTATTTT. This translates into CASSPRQGRMVAGAADTQYF.

The chain joins TRBV25-1 to TRBJ1-3; 8 bases are shared with TRBD1. This CDR3 spans 18 amino acids. After removal of 0 bases from V and 4 bases from J, the junction contained 11 bases not matched to a gene. CDR1 and CDR2 (germline): MGHDK, SYGVNS. CDR3 region: CASSEYPTGGDMGNTIYF. The CDR3, as DNA: TGTGCCAGCAGTGAATATCCTACAGGGGGAGATATGGGAAACACCATATATTTT.

The chain joins TRBV5-5 to TRBJ2-7; possibly TRBD2 for D (6 bases). Germline V gene data show CDR1 as SGHKS and CDR2 as YYEKEE (reference sequence). V dropped 4 bases and J dropped 5 bases, with 19 bases sitting between them. This CDR3 has 15 amino acids. CDR3: CASSETGLDFHEQYF. DNA of the CDR3: TGTGCCAGCAGCGAGACGGGACTGGATTTTCACGAGCAGTACTTC.

The chain combines TRBV13 with TRBJ1-2, with D tentatively TRBD1 (5 bases). In germline, CDR1 is PRHDT, CDR2 FYEKMQ (reference sequence). The CDR3 consists of 14 residues. The V end lost 0 bases, the J end lost 4 bases, and 9 bases lay between the germline ends. The CDR3: CASSLGQVGYGYTF. CDR3 DNA: TGTGCCAGCAGCTTAGGACAGGTTGGCTATGGCTACACCTTC.

V usage is TRBV28 and J usage is TRBJ1-2; perhaps TRBD1 as D (5 bases). V dropped 2 bases and J dropped 4 bases, with 8 bases sitting between them. The length of the CDR3 is 13 residues. CDR1 is MDHEN, CDR2 SYDVKM, per germline. The CDR3 DNA is TGTGCCAGCAGTTTAGGTCAGGGCTATGGCTACACCTTC. This encodes CASSLGQGYGYTF.

The chain employs TRBV5-4 and TRBJ2-7, with TRBD1 identical over 8 bases. Germline lookup yields CDR1 SGHNT and CDR2 YYREEE (reference sequence). CDR3 length: 14 residues. Trimming removed 4 bases from V and 2 bases from J; junction bases left unmatched: 5. CDR3 residues: CASSPTGDPYEQYF. CDR3 nucleotide sequence: TGTGCCAGCAGCCCGACAGGGGACCCCTACGAGCAGTACTTC.

This clone has just a few counts. This chain connects TRBV7-9 to TRBJ1-6, with unresolved D. Deletions cut 5 bases from V and 10 bases from J, with 9 bases between. Germline-derived CDR1 and CDR2 are SEHNR and FQNEAQ (reference sequence). The CDR3 is made up of 12 amino acids. CDR3: CASSLQDSPLHF. The CDR3 bases are TGTGCCAGCAGCCTTCAAGACTCACCCCTCCACTTT.

This clone turned up a few times. The chain employs TRBV6-5 and TRBJ1-6, with 7 bases matching TRBD1. CDR1 and CDR2 (germline): MNHEY, SVGAGI. There are 15 residues in the CDR3. V dropped 2 bases and J dropped 8; count of bases not matched to a gene: 6. The DNA for the CDR3 is TGTGCCAGCAGTTACAGGGGGCAGGGAGATTCACCCCTCCACTTT. Encoded protein: CASSYRGQGDSPLHF.

This rearrangement joins TRBV7-9 to TRBJ2-6; either TRBD1 or TRBD2 may supply D (5 bases each). Germline CDR1 and CDR2: SEHNR and FQNEAQ (reference sequence). Trimming removed 5 bases from V and 0 bases from J, with 14 bases in between. The CDR3 runs to 17 residues. The CDR3 loop is CASSARDGSSGANVLTF. The CDR3 bases are TGTGCCAGCAGCGCCAGGGACGGCAGCTCTGGGGCCAACGTCCTGACTTTC.

The rearrangement links TRBV2 to TRBJ2-5, with 8 bases aligning to TRBD2. The CDR3 loop spans 15 amino acids. V shed 8 bases, J shed 4 bases, and the junction held 12 bases outside the gene matches. Germline V gene lookup returns CDR1 SNHLY and CDR2 FYNNEI. The CDR3 DNA is TGTGCCAGCGGCGGGTGGGGCGGGAGGCGAGAGACCCAGTACTTC. It yields the protein CASGGWGGRRETQYF. The whole variable domain, remainder taken from reference TRBV2 and TRBJ2-5, is EPEVTQTPSHQVTQMGQEVILRCVPISNHLYFYWYRQILGQKVEFLVSFYNNEISEKSEIFDDQFSVERPDGSNFTLKIRSTKLEDSAMYFCASGGWGGRRETQYFGPGTRLLVL.

V usage is TRBV4-2 and J usage is TRBJ2-4, with D tentatively TRBD1 or TRBD2 (5 bases each). Germline V lookup: CDR1 LGHNA, CDR2 YNFKEQ. The CDR3 runs to 15 residues. The V gene lost 3 bases and the J gene lost 3 bases, with 12 bases spanning the gap. The chain's CDR3 is CASSHGTEFKNIQYF. Written as DNA, the CDR3 is TGTGCCAGCAGCCACGGGACCGAGTTCAAAAACATTCAGTACTTC.

The chain joins TRBV5-1 to TRBJ2-7; the match to TRBD1 covers 7 bases. The CDR3 consists of 16 residues. CDR1 and CDR2 from the germline V gene are SGHRS and YFSETQ. V lost 4 bases to trimming and J lost 2 bases; unmatched junction nucleotides: 12. CDR3 in DNA: TGCGCCAGCAGCACCGGACAGGCCAGTAGACCCTACGAGCAGTACTTC. Its translation: CASSTGQASRPYEQYF. The full variable domain, rest sourced from reference TRBV5-1 and TRBJ2-7, is KAGVTQTPRYLIKTRGQQVTLSCSPISGHRSVSWYQQTPGQGLQFLFEYFSETQRNKGNFPGRFSGRQFSNSRSEMNVSTLELGDSALYLCASSTGQASRPYEQYFGPGTRLTVT.

The rearrangement uses TRBV28 and TRBJ1-5; D remains ambiguous. Germline assignment: CDR1 MDHEN and CDR2 SYDVKM. Trimming took 3 bases from V and 7 from J, leaving 7 bases between them. The CDR3 is made up of 12 amino acids. This chain's CDR3 is CASSFPGQPQHF. CDR3 nucleotides: TGTGCCAGCAGTTTCCCAGGACAGCCCCAGCATTTT.

The chain combines TRBV27 with TRBJ2-5; weak D call: TRBD2 (5 bases). The CDR3 covers 11 residues. Germline assignment: CDR1 MNHEY and CDR2 SMNVEV (reference sequence). The V and J ends lost 4 bases and 5 bases respectively, with 5 bases between them. This CDR3 reads CASSSGETQYF. The DNA of the CDR3 is TGTGCCAGCAGTTCGGGGGAGACCCAGTACTTC.

CDR3 nucleotides: TGTGCCAGCAGCGCGACTGGGACAGGGGGAAATGAAAAACTGTTTTTT. The encoded protein is CASSATGTGGNEKLFF. The V call is TRBV2, the J call TRBJ1-4; TRBD1 agrees at 11 bases. The CDR3 runs to 16 residues. V lost 6 bases to trimming and J lost 5 bases; unmatched junction nucleotides: 8. Germline V gene data show CDR1 as SNHLY and CDR2 as FYNNEI.

The V and J genes are TRBV5-4 and TRBJ1-1, with D maybe TRBD1 (5 bases). The germline V gene has CDR1 SGHNT and CDR2 YYREEE (reference sequence). The CDR3 covers 15 residues. The ends were cut back, 3 bases at V and 0 bases at J, with 12 bases in the middle. In nucleotides, the CDR3 is TGTGCCAGCAGCTCGGGGCGGCAGATGAACACTGAAGCTTTCTTT. Amino acid sequence: CASSSGRQMNTEAFF.

This clone was recorded only once. The chain recombines TRBV30 with TRBJ2-1; possible D gene TRBD2, 7 bases. Trimming pared 2 bases from V and 7 bases from J, leaving 18 bases between. The length of the CDR3 is 15 residues. Per the germline V gene, CDR1 is GTSNPN and CDR2 is SVGIG (reference sequence). The CDR3 DNA sequence: TGTGCCTGGAGTTTGTGGCGGGGGCAGGGAAATGAGCAGTTCTTC. Translating gives CAWSLWRGQGNEQFF.

The J gene is TRBJ2-1, the V gene TRBV29-1; D is unresolved. V shed 1 base and J shed 0 bases, with 10 bases lying between them. CDR1 and CDR2 from the germline V gene are SQVTM and ANQGSEA. This CDR3 spans 15 amino acids. In DNA form, the CDR3 reads TGCAGCGTTGAAGTAAATACCCCCTCCTACAATGAGCAGTTCTTC. Amino acid sequence: CSVEVNTPSYNEQFF.

The chain employs TRBV7-9 and TRBJ1-6; 7 positions agree with TRBD1. V lost 5 bases, J lost 5 bases, and 3 bases stayed unmatched. In germline, CDR1 is SEHNR, CDR2 FQNEAQ (reference sequence). The CDR3 length is 14 residues. For the CDR3, the DNA is TGTGCCAGCAGCCAACAGGGGAATAATTCACCCCTCCACTTT. This translates into CASSQQGNNSPLHF.

The rearrangement links TRBV11-2 to TRBJ1-1; 9 bases match TRBD1. V shed 5 bases and J 5 bases; nucleotides not matched to a gene: 12. CDR3 length: 16 residues. Germline values: CDR1 SGHAT, CDR2 FQNNGV. CDR3 bases: TGTGCCAGCAGCCAGCTAGGGACAGGGTCATCAACTGAAGCTTTCTTT. This translates into CASSQLGTGSSTEAFF.

The chain employs TRBV25-1 and TRBJ2-7; 12 positions agree with TRBD2. From germline, CDR1 is MGHDK and CDR2 SYGVNS. J was trimmed by 2 bases and V by 4 bases; bases with no gene match: 6. CDR3 length: 16 amino acids. The CDR3 here is CASSGLAGAATYEQYF. CDR3 nucleotides: TGTGCCAGCAGTGGACTAGCGGGGGCAGCTACCTACGAGCAGTACTTC.